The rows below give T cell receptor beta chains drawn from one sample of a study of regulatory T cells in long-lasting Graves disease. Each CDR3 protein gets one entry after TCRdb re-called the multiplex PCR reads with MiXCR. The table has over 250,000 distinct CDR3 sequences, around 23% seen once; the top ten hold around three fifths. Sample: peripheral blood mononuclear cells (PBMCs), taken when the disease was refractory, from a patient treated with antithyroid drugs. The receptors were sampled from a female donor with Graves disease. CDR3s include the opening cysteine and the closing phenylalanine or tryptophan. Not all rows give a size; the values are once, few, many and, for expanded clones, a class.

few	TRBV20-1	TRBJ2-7	CSARDSGVTYEQYF
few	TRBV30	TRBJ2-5	CAWNPDRGQETQYF
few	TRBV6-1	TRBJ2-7	CATKDRGSYEQYF
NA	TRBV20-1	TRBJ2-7	CSARSLGQGREQYF
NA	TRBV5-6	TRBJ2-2	CASSLVSDGELFF
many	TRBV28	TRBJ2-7	CASSDRTGVGEQYF
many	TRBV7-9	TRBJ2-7	CASSLNAGQGAYEQYF
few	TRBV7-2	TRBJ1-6	CASSDATGTGTYNSPLHF
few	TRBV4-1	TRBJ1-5	CASSQVDRDNQPQHF
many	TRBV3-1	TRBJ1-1	CASSQMNTEAFF
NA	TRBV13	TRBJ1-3	CASQTNPSSGNTIYF
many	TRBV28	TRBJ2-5	CASSETGTPWTQYF
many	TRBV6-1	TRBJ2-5	CASSDGQKGAETQYF
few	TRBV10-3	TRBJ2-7	CAISDGAYSYEQYF
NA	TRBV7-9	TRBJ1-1	CASSSGGSWGTEAFF
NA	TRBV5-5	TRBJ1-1	CASSSSFATPNTEAFF
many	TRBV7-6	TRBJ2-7	CASSPPPDRDHSYEQYF
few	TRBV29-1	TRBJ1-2	CSVLDNYGYTF
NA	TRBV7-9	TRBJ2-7	CASSPRAGEEQYF
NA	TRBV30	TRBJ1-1	CAWSISGLTEAFF
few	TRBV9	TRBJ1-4	CASSVGDNHNEKLFF
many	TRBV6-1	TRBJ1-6	CASSGTARYNSPLHF
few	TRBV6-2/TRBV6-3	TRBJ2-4	CASSYAGPENIQYF
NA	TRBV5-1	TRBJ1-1	CASSFWGNEAFF
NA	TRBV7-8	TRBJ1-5	CASSPLRFLQDQPQHF
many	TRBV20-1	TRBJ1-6	CSARPGTSYNSPLHF